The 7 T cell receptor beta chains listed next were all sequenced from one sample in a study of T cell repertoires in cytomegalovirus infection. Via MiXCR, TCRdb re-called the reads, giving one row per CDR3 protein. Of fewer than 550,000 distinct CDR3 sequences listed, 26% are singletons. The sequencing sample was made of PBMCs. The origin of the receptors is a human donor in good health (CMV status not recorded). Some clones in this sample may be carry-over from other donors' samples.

The DNA of the CDR3 is TGTGCCAGCAGTTTGAGAGCGGGACCTATGGAGACCCAGTACTTC. It codes for CASSLRAGPMETQYF. The chain couples TRBV28 to TRBJ2-5; 7 positions match TRBD2. CDR1 MDHEN and CDR2 SYDVKM come from the germline V gene. The CDR3 loop spans 15 amino acids. Unmatched junction bases numbered 9, after V lost 3 bases and J lost 5 bases. The whole variable domain, remainder taken from reference TRBV28 and TRBJ2-5, is DVKVTQSSRYLVKRTGEKVFLECVQDMDHENMFWYRQDPGLGLRLIYFSYDVKMKEKGDIPEGYSVSREKKERFSLILESASTNQTSMYLCASSLRAGPMETQYFGPGTRLLVL.

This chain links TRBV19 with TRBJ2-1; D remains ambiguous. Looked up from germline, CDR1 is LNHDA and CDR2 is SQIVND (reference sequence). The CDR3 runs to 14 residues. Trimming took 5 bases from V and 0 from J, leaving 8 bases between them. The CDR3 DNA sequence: TGTGCCAGTAGTTACGGCAACTCCTACAATGAGCAGTTCTTC. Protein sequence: CASSYGNSYNEQFF.

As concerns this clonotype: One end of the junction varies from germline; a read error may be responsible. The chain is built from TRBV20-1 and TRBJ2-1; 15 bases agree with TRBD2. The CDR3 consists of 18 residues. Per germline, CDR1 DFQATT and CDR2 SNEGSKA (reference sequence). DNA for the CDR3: TGCAGTGCCAGAGGACTAGCGGGAGGGCCTTTGGGGTCATGGGAGCAGTTCTTC. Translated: CSARGLAGGPLGSWEQFF.

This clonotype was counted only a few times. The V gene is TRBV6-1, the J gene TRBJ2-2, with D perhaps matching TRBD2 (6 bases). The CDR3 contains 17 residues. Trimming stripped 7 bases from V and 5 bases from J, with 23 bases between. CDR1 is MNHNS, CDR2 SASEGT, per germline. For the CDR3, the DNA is TGTGCCAGCATCCCAGAACCGGGACTTAGGGGTACCGGGGAGCTGTTTTTT. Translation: CASIPEPGLRGTGELFF.

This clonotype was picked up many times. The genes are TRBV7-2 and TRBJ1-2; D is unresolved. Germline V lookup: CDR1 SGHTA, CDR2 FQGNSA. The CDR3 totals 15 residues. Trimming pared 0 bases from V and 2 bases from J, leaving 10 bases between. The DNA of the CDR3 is TGTGCCAGCAGCTTAGCGGGAAGGGTGAACTATGGCTACACCTTC. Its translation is CASSLAGRVNYGYTF. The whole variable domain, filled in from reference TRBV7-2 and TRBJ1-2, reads GAGVSQSPSNKVTEKGKDVELRCDPISGHTALYWYRQSLGQGLEFLIYFQGNSAPDKSGLPSDRFSAERTGGSVSTLTIQRTQQEDSAVYLCASSLAGRVNYGYTFGSGTRLTVV.

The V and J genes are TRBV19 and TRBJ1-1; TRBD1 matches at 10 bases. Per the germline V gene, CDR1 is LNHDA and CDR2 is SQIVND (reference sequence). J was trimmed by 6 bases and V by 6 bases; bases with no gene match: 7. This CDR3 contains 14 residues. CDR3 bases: TGTGCCAGTAGCGTGGGACAGGGGTTCGCTGAAGCTTTCTTT. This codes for CASSVGQGFAEAFF.

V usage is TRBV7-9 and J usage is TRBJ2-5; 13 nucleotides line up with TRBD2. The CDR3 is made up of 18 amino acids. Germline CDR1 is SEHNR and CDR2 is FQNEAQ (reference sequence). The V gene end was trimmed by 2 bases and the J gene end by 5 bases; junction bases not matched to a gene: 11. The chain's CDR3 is CASSLPKPGLAGVETQYF. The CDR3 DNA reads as TGTGCCAGCAGCTTACCTAAACCAGGACTAGCGGGAGTGGAGACCCAGTACTTC.